This TCR beta chain was sequenced during a study of Graves' ophthalmopathy and Graves' hyperthyroidism. About the research overall: Peripheral blood was collected at initial diagnosis, before any treatment.

CDR1 SGHVS and CDR2 FQNEAQ come from the germline V gene. The CDR3 covers 12 residues. V gave up 1 base and J gave up 7 bases, with 4 bases separating them. Beta-chain TCR CDR3 regions were amplified from RNA transcripts. Scientists carried out first-round RT-PCR using HTBI primers and then a second-round multiplex PCR. MiXCR, applied by TCRdb to the multiplex PCR reads, yields one record per CDR3 protein. The data contain about 400,000 distinct CDR3 sequences, around 18% of them singletons. Many counts were recorded for this clonotype. The sample taken for sequencing was peripheral blood. This receptor was identified in a woman aged 18-29 years with Graves' ophthalmopathy. The chain links TRBV7-8 to TRBJ2-2; unclear D gene. CDR3 nucleotides: TGTGCCAGCAGCTTAGATAGCGGGGAGCTGTTTTTT. This encodes CASSLDSGELFF.